Listed here is a single T cell receptor (beta chain). What it recognizes is unknown. It was with 60 Vbeta and 13 Jbeta primers that the PCR ran. Some clones are missing from TCRdb's copy, which holds only in-frame ones; the method was immunoSEQ multiplex PCR. The data contain about 160,000 clones, 75% to 85% of them singletons. V lost 0 bases and J lost 8, with 26 bases in between. Germline lookup yields CDR1 SGDLS and CDR2 YYNGEE. CDR3 length: 19 amino acids. This sample was taken from a study of cytomegalovirus exposure and HLA in healthy donors. Broader study findings: The likely explanation for a cluster of highly shared sequence variants was sequencing artifact.

Sequencing was performed on PBMCs. This chain joins TRBV9 and TRBJ1-4; maybe TRBD1 (6 bases). The receptor was isolated from a girl aged 2 to 9 in good health and CMV-seropositive. CDR3 in DNA: TGTGCCAGCAGCGTAGTAGGGGGGGGTGAGGGGGGAAAAGGGGAAAAACTGTTTTTT. Amino acids: CASSVVGGGEGGKGEKLFF.